A selection of T cell receptor beta chains follows, all from one sample in a study of OX40 agonist ivuxolimab in advanced cancers. Repertoires were generated with immunoSEQ multiplex PCR, while TCRdb's copy carries only in-frame clones and drops some. The sample lists approximately 69,000 clones; around four fifths were seen once. Source: CD4+ or CD8+ T cells sorted from blood, taken in a trial of the OX40 agonist ivuxolimab. All receptors come from an adult with an advanced solid tumor such as melanoma, head and neck, liver or kidney cancer. Both conserved end residues are part of each CDR3. D genes are given only for firm matches. A clone size is listed for some rows: how often the clone was seen (once, few, many), or a class if it is expanded.

>.|TRBV13|.|TRBJ2-5
CASSLGAGLETQYF
TGTGCCAGCAGCTTAGGGGCAGGGTTGGAGACCCAGTACTTC
>.|TRBV7-9|TRBD2|TRBJ2-1
CASSPAQRGSNEQFF
TGTGCCAGCAGCCCCGCGCAGCGGGGATCCAATGAGCAGTTCTTC
>.|TRBV27|.|TRBJ2-7
CASSLVDKYEQYF
TGTGCCAGCAGTTTAGTGGACAAGTACGAGCAGTACTTC
>.|TRBV21-1|.|TRBJ2-1
CASSNPRDRAFYNEQFF
TGTGCCAGCAGCAACCCCCGGGACAGGGCCTTCTACAATGAGCAGTTCTTC
>.|TRBV2|TRBD2|TRBJ2-2
CASRGTRNTGELFF
TGTGCCAGCAGGGGGACTAGAAACACCGGGGAGCTGTTTTTT
>.|TRBV2|.|TRBJ1-5
CASRQTDYKNQPQHF
TGTGCCAGCCGCCAAACAGATTACAAGAATCAGCCCCAGCATTTT
>.|TRBV5-1|.|TRBJ2-3
CASSLAGRSTDTQYF
TGCGCCAGCAGCTTGGCGGGGAGGAGCACAGATACGCAGTATTTT
>.|TRBV4-3|.|TRBJ2-1
CASSQGTSEQFF
TGCGCCAGCAGCCAAGGGACATCTGAGCAGTTCTTC
>.|TRBV4-3|TRBD2|TRBJ2-1
CASSPLATSANNEQFF
TGCGCCAGCAGCCCTCTGGCGACTAGCGCAAACAATGAGCAGTTCTTC
>.|TRBV4-1|TRBD2|TRBJ2-7
CASSPVGVGLAGPSYEQYF
TGCGCCAGCAGCCCCGTGGGGGTTGGGCTAGCGGGACCCTCCTACGAGCAGTACTTC
>.|TRBV2|.|TRBJ1-1
CASSEWGWEDTEAFF
TGTGCCAGCAGTGAATGGGGGTGGGAAGACACTGAAGCTTTCTTT
>few|TRBV7-6|.|TRBJ2-7
CASSPSPYEQYF
TGTGCCAGCAGCCCCAGCCCCTACGAGCAGTACTTC
>once|TRBV6-6|.|TRBJ2-7
CASSYRPGPTPYEQYF
TGTGCCAGCAGTTACCGGCCCGGACCCACCCCCTACGAGCAGTACTTC
>.|TRBV4-2|.|TRBJ2-7
CASSQAPSPKATYEQYF
TGTGCCAGCAGCCAAGCCCCCTCCCCGAAGGCTACTTACGAGCAGTACTTC
>.|TRBV7-3|.|TRBJ1-1
CASSSDKHTEAFF
TGTGCCAGCAGCTCCGACAAACACACTGAAGCTTTCTTT
>.|TRBV28|.|TRBJ1-1
CASRLGATEAFF
TGTGCCAGCAGGCTAGGGGCCACTGAAGCTTTCTTT
>.|TRBV28|TRBD1|TRBJ2-2
CASSRQMGQGAGELFF
TGTGCCAGCAGCCGACAAATGGGACAGGGGGCTGGGGAGCTGTTTTTT
>.|TRBV6-5|TRBD1|TRBJ1-4
CARVGTGGKLFF
TGTGCCAGAGTAGGGACAGGAGGAAAACTGTTTTTT
>many|TRBV2|.|TRBJ1-1
CASSEATVQAFF
TGTGCCAGCAGTGAAGCGACAGTCCAAGCTTTCTTT
>.|TRBV30|TRBD2|TRBJ2-3
CAWSVYVLAGVADTQYF
TGTGCCTGGAGTGTATACGTACTAGCGGGAGTGGCAGATACGCAGTATTTT
>once|TRBV11-2|TRBD2|TRBJ2-1
CASRLAGGPSNEQFF
TGTGCCAGCAGACTAGCGGGAGGACCGTCCAATGAGCAGTTCTTC
>.|TRBV18|.|TRBJ1-2
CASSPEMAGENYGYTF
TGTGCCAGCTCACCAGAAATGGCAGGGGAGAACTATGGCTACACCTTC
>few|TRBV20-1|.|TRBJ1-1
CSANENTEAFF
TGCAGTGCTAACGAGAACACTGAAGCTTTCTTT
>.|TRBV28|.|TRBJ1-4
CASSLYGVGPGDEKLFF
TGTGCCAGCAGTTTATATGGTGTCGGGCCGGGGGATGAAAAACTGTTTTTT
>.|TRBV9|TRBD2|TRBJ2-7
CASSVGYSGTYEQYF
TGTGCCAGCAGCGTAGGGTACAGCGGGACCTACGAGCAGTACTTC
>.|TRBV4-2|.|TRBJ1-5
CASSQERTVNQPQHF
TGTGCCAGCAGCCAAGAGAGAACAGTTAATCAGCCCCAGCATTTT
>.|TRBV28|.|TRBJ1-5
CASTPLTGIPNQPQHF
TGTGCCAGCACCCCTCTTACGGGGATCCCCAATCAGCCCCAGCATTTT
>.|TRBV6-7|.|TRBJ2-7
CASISPFPDIDRSSYEQYF
TGTGCCAGCATCTCCCCCTTTCCGGACATCGATAGGAGCTCCTACGAGCAGTACTTC
>.|TRBV28|.|TRBJ2-7
CASKDREQYF
TGTGCCAGCAAGGACCGGGAGCAGTACTTC
>.|TRBV7-9|TRBD1|TRBJ2-7
CASSPGQGPYEQYF
TGTGCCAGCAGCCCGGGACAGGGCCCCTACGAGCAGTACTTC
>.|TRBV28|.|TRBJ2-5
CAVSSEETQYF
TGTGCCGTCTCCTCCGAAGAGACCCAGTACTTC
>.|TRBV6-5|.|TRBJ2-2
CASSYGEGGGTGELFF
TGTGCCAGCAGTTACGGCGAGGGGGGAGGAACCGGGGAGCTGTTTTTT
>.|TRBV27|.|TRBJ1-5
CASSFGGQPQHF
TGTGCCAGCAGTTTCGGGGGTCAGCCCCAGCATTTT
>.|TRBV5-8|TRBD2|TRBJ2-3
CASSPGLADTDTQYF
TGTGCCAGCAGCCCGGGACTAGCGGACACAGATACGCAGTATTTT
>.|TRBV7-9|.|TRBJ2-3
CASSFSANLDYTDTQYF
TGTGCCAGCAGCTTCTCTGCGAACCTTGACTACACAGATACGCAGTATTTT
>.|TRBV4-3|.|TRBJ2-5
CASSQEDGHQETQYF
TGCGCCAGCAGCCAAGAAGACGGCCACCAGGAGACCCAGTACTTC
>.|TRBV27|.|TRBJ2-5
CASSFSIYQETQYF
TGTGCCAGCAGTTTTTCGATTTACCAAGAGACCCAGTACTTC
>.|TRBV7-9|TRBD1|TRBJ2-2
CASSLADRGRGATGELFF
TGTGCCAGCAGCTTGGCAGACAGGGGGCGTGGGGCCACCGGGGAGCTGTTTTTT
>few|TRBV25-1|.|TRBJ2-3
CASSEEGISDTQYF
TGTGCCAGCAGTGAAGAAGGTATTTCAGATACGCAGTATTTT
>.|TRBV6-6|.|TRBJ1-5
CASSYPQSNQPQHF
TGTGCCAGCAGTTACCCGCAGAGCAATCAGCCCCAGCATTTT
>.|TRBV7-8|.|TRBJ1-2
CASSLTIRAVATGEVGYTF
TGTGCCAGCAGCTTAACCATCCGGGCAGTGGCTACGGGGGAAGTTGGCTACACCTTC
>.|TRBV7-9|.|TRBJ2-2
CASSSSGPWELFF
TGTGCCAGCAGCTCCAGTGGACCGTGGGAGCTGTTTTTT
>.|TRBV15|TRBD2|TRBJ2-7
CATSREFGLAGGPKYF
TGTGCCACCAGCAGAGAGTTCGGACTAGCGGGAGGGCCTAAGTACTTC
>.|TRBV4-1|TRBD1|TRBJ1-3
CASSQGRQGARGNTIYF
TGCGCCAGCAGTCAAGGGAGACAGGGGGCGAGGGGAAACACCATATATTTT
>.|TRBV5-6|.|TRBJ2-3
CASRKSDTQYF
TGTGCCAGCAGGAAGTCCGATACGCAGTATTTT
>.|TRBV2|.|TRBJ2-5
CASSPDTEETQYF
TGTGCCAGCAGCCCGGACACTGAAGAGACCCAGTACTTC
>.|TRBV7-9|TRBD1|TRBJ1-2
CASSSSLSDRVNGYTF
TGTGCCAGCAGCTCCTCCCTTTCGGACAGGGTAAATGGCTACACCTTC
>.|TRBV19|TRBD1|TRBJ1-6
CASSLRTGNSPLHF
TGTGCCAGTAGTCTCCGGACAGGGAATTCACCCCTCCACTTT
>.|TRBV5-6|.|TRBJ2-7
CASSQVFYEQYF
TGTGCCAGCAGCCAGGTCTTCTACGAGCAGTACTTC